Ten or more counts support the clone carrying this T cell receptor beta chain. What it recognizes is unknown. Separate cDNA molecules each had unique molecular identifiers attached to them. TCRdb processed the 5' RACE reads anew with MiXCR; each CDR3 protein has one entry. The sample lists about 52,000 distinct CDR3 sequences; about 11% were seen once. The data derive from a study of early T cells in non-severe SARS-CoV-2 infection. Notes on the study in general: The VDJdb matching leaned toward anti-spike CD8 responses and overlooked private and CD4 specificities.

Germline CDR1 reads LGHNA; CDR2 reads YSLEER. Between the trimmed V and J ends, which lost 0 bases and 12 bases, there was a span of 15 bases. The CDR3 loop spans 14 amino acids. The genes are TRBV4-3 and TRBJ2-1; D ambiguous. Sequenced: whole blood. This sequence was found in an adult who was a healthcare worker with PCR-confirmed SARS-CoV-2 infection or an uninfected control (not recorded which). The CDR3 sequence is CASSQEESGLGQFF. CDR3 nucleotide sequence: TGCGCCAGCAGCCAAGAGGAGTCCGGTCTGGGGCAGTTCTTC.